This TCR beta chain is drawn from a study of control samples from healthy donors and cancer patients. Measured with immunoSEQ multiplex PCR; TCRdb has only the in-frame clones, and not every one. The sample data list some 180,000 clones. The germline gives CDR1 SGHTA, CDR2 FQGTGA. The CDR3 length is 17 residues. Trimming left V 4 bases short and J 3 bases short, with 22 bases between. The specimen sequenced was blood. The TCR originated in a woman in her thirties in good health. The chain is built from TRBV7-3 and TRBJ2-7; tentatively, D is TRBD1 (5 bases). The CDR3 reads CASSSRGNRNPFYEQYF. The CDR3, as DNA: TGTGCCAGCAGCTCAAGAGGCAACAGGAACCCCTTCTACGAGCAGTACTTC.